The clone carrying this TCR beta chain turned up a few times. The data belong to a study of regulatory T cells in long-lasting Graves disease. As for time point: newly diagnosed GD, antithyroid drugs for less than 3 months. Following extraction of RNA from PBMCs, that RNA was used to make the TCR library. Germline CDR1 and CDR2: KGHDR and SFDVKD. The CDR3 length is 16 residues. V lost 2 bases, J lost 3 bases, and 13 bases lay in between. Assembly of TCR beta libraries relied on iRepertoire HTBI primers together with Arm-PCR of CDR3 regions. TCRdb redid the calling of the multiplex PCR reads with MiXCR, one entry per CDR3 protein. Of about 450,000 distinct CDR3 sequences in the sample, approximately 16% are singletons; the top ten hold around a tenth. The same sample was also studied in work on T cells in Graves' hyperthyroidism and ophthalmopathy.

The sample consisted of peripheral blood mononuclear cells (PBMCs), taken at new diagnosis, from a patient treated with antithyroid drugs. The rearrangement uses TRBV24-1 and TRBJ2-1; possibly TRBD1 or TRBD2 for D (5 bases each). This TCR came from a woman in her 30s with Graves disease. CDR3 amino acids: CATSDSRERGYNEQFF. For the CDR3, the DNA is TGTGCCACCAGTGATTCGAGGGAAAGGGGCTACAATGAGCAGTTCTTC.